These 17 T cell receptor beta chains share one sample of origin, sequenced in a study of shared clonotypes between healthy human individuals. The naive CD8 subset, CD45RO-negative cells positively selected for CCR7, excluded terminally differentiated effector memory CD45RA+ cells. Produced via immunoSEQ multiplex PCR; TCRdb's table is partial and in-frame only. The sample shows roughly 2 million clones, approximately 94% of them seen only once. The sequenced sample was naive CD8+ T cells sorted from blood. The source is a man aged 18 to 29 in good health.

The chain recombines TRBV7-8 with TRBJ2-3, with 10 bases that match TRBD2. From germline, CDR1 is SGHVS and CDR2 FQNEAQ. V lost 5 bases and J lost 6; bases outside the gene matches: 2. The CDR3 totals 13 residues. CDR3 nucleotide sequence: TGTGCCAGCAGCACGACTAGCGGGGATACGCAGTATTTT. Protein sequence: CASSTTSGDTQYF.

This chain uses TRBV4-1 with TRBJ2-3; tentatively, D is TRBD1 (6 bases). Trimming left V 3 bases short and J 5 bases short, with 9 bases between. The CDR3 spans 13 residues. CDR1 MGHRA and CDR2 YSYEKL come from the germline V gene. The CDR3 nucleotides read TGCGCCAGCAGCCATGAAGGGGGAGATACGCAGTATTTT. The encoded protein is CASSHEGGDTQYF.

This rearrangement joins TRBV7-3 to TRBJ2-2; 7 positions match TRBD1. Trimming at V came to 3 bases and at J to 3 bases, leaving 1 base not matched to a gene. The CDR3 has 14 amino acids. The germline CDR1 and CDR2 sequences are SGHTA and FQGTGA. The CDR3 is CASSLGTDTGELFF. For the CDR3, the DNA is TGTGCCAGCAGCTTGGGGACAGACACCGGGGAGCTGTTTTTT. The full variable domain, rest sourced from reference TRBV7-3 and TRBJ2-2, is GAGVSQTPSNKVTEKGKYVELRCDPISGHTALYWYRQSLGQGPEFLIYFQGTGAADDSGLPNDRFFAVRPEGSVSTLKIQRTERGDSAVYLCASSLGTDTGELFFGEGSRLTVL.

This chain joins TRBV4-1 and TRBJ2-7; D gene unclear. The CDR3 is 13 amino acids. Per germline, CDR1 MGHRA and CDR2 YSYEKL. Trimming cost V 4 bases and J 2 bases, with 9 bases left between them. CDR3 nucleotide sequence: TGCGCCAGCAGCCTCGCCCCCACCTACGAGCAGTACTTC. Protein: CASSLAPTYEQYF.

V gene TRBV4-1 combines with J gene TRBJ2-7; 10 positions agree with TRBD2. CDR3 size: 16 residues. Per the germline V gene, CDR1 is MGHRA and CDR2 is YSYEKL. V was clipped by 0 bases and J by 3 bases; unmatched bases: 5. The CDR3 sequence is CASSQDATSGIYEQYF. DNA for the CDR3: TGCGCCAGCAGCCAAGATGCAACTAGCGGGATCTACGAGCAGTACTTC.

This chain links TRBV7-2 with TRBJ2-7, with TRBD2 matching over 9 bases. Unmatched junction bases numbered 10, after V lost 1 base and J lost 0 bases. In germline, CDR1 is SGHTA, CDR2 FQGNSA. The CDR3 length is 18 residues. For the CDR3, the DNA is TGTGCCAGCAGCTTAGAACCCGGGACTAGCCCTAGCTCCTACGAGCAGTACTTC. The encoded protein is CASSLEPGTSPSSYEQYF.

About this clone: The junction does not match germline at one end; this may be a read error. V usage is TRBV7-7 and J usage is TRBJ2-5; 11 bases are a match to TRBD2. Germline loops: CDR1 SSHAT, CDR2 FNYEAQ (reference sequence). This CDR3 is 17 amino acids long. CDR3 sequence (DNA): TGTGCTAGCAGCTTAGAAGGGAGACTAGCGGGACAAGAGACCCAGTACTTC. It encodes CASSLEGRLAGQETQYF.

The genes are TRBV7-9 and TRBJ2-7, with 9 positions matching TRBD2. In germline, CDR1 is SEHNR, CDR2 FQNEAQ (reference sequence). The CDR3 covers 16 residues. J lost 3 bases, V lost 3 bases, and 9 bases had no gene match. CDR3 nucleotide sequence: TGTGCCAGCAGCTTCGACCTAGCGGGGTTCATCTACGAGCAGTACTTC. Amino acids: CASSFDLAGFIYEQYF.

The count of this clone is one. V gene TRBV27 combines with J gene TRBJ2-2, with 7 bases that match TRBD2. This CDR3 is built from 15 residues. Germline-derived CDR1 and CDR2 are MNHEY and SMNVEV (reference sequence). V was clipped by 1 base and J by 6 bases; unmatched bases: 5. In DNA, the CDR3 is TGTGCCAGCAGTTTATACGGCGGGAGCTCCGGGGAGCTGTTTTTT. This translates into CASSLYGGSSGELFF.

The chain employs TRBV5-6 and TRBJ2-4; a weak D match, TRBD1 (6 bases). V was pared by 0 bases and J by 6 bases, with 10 bases between. This CDR3 is 14 amino acids long. Looked up from germline, CDR1 is SGHDT and CDR2 is YYEEEE. This CDR3 reads CASSLDQGRNIQYF. CDR3 nucleotides: TGTGCCAGCAGCTTGGATCAGGGGAGAAACATTCAGTACTTC.

This clone was recorded once. The chain links TRBV7-9 to TRBJ2-2, with 13 bases identical to TRBD2. Germline assignment: CDR1 SEHNR and CDR2 FQNEAQ (reference sequence). The CDR3 runs to 19 residues. V lost 5 bases to trimming and J lost 0 bases; unmatched junction nucleotides: 9. The CDR3 loop reads CASSPGAGLAGSNTGELFF. Here the CDR3 DNA reads TGTGCCAGCAGCCCTGGCGCGGGACTAGCGGGATCGAACACCGGGGAGCTGTTTTTT.

The chain recombines TRBV11-2 with TRBJ2-7, with D perhaps TRBD1 (5 bases). There are 17 residues in the CDR3. Trimming cost V 1 base and J 0 bases, with 16 bases left between them. Germline CDR1 reads SGHAT; CDR2 reads FQNNGV. CDR3 sequence reads: CASSLVLRGASSYEQYF. CDR3 in DNA: TGTGCCAGCAGCTTAGTCCTTAGGGGTGCTTCCTCCTACGAGCAGTACTTC.

J is TRBJ2-5 and V is TRBV27; 8 bases fit TRBD1. Germline V lookup: CDR1 MNHEY, CDR2 SMNVEV (reference sequence). The CDR3 covers 17 residues. V shed 5 bases, J shed 0 bases, and the junction held 11 bases outside the gene matches. The CDR3 sequence is CASSPHHSQGDQETQYF. The CDR3 nucleotides read TGTGCCAGCAGTCCACACCATTCACAGGGGGACCAAGAGACCCAGTACTTC.

V is TRBV7-9 and J is TRBJ1-2; D is undetermined. From germline, CDR1 is SEHNR and CDR2 FQNEAQ (reference sequence). V gave up 5 bases and J gave up 9 bases, with 19 bases separating them. The length of the CDR3 is 14 residues. CDR3 DNA: TGTGCCAGCAGCCCTGAAGGCGAGAGCTTTCGCTACACCTTC. Residues: CASSPEGESFRYTF.

The chain has TRBV5-8 and TRBJ2-1, with D unresolved. Germline CDR1 and CDR2: SGHTS and YDEGEE. The CDR3 has 14 amino acids. Trimming removed 3 bases at V and 0 bases at J, with 7 bases between. CDR3: CASSSPSSYNEQFF. In DNA form, the CDR3 reads TGTGCCAGCAGCTCCCCGAGCTCCTACAATGAGCAGTTCTTC.

This clone has only one observation. V usage is TRBV10-3 and J usage is TRBJ2-1, with D perhaps matching TRBD2 (5 bases). The CDR3 has 13 residues. V lost 6 bases, J lost 4 bases, and 10 bases lay in between. From germline, CDR1 is ENHRY and CDR2 SYGVKD. CDR3 nucleotide sequence: TGTGCCATCAGGGCCGGGGAGTACAATGAGCAGTTCTTC. Translated: CAIRAGEYNEQFF.

The chain recombines TRBV11-2 with TRBJ2-3; D might be TRBD1 or TRBD2, each matching 5 bases. V was cut by 5 bases and J by 2 bases, with 20 bases left in between. The germline CDR1 and CDR2 sequences are SGHAT and FQNNGV. The CDR3 spans 17 residues. The CDR3 reads CASSIGDGSPHTDTQYF. The CDR3 DNA follows: TGTGCCAGCAGCATAGGGGACGGTTCCCCCCACACAGATACGCAGTATTTT.